This T cell receptor beta chain emerged from a study of identical twins. This clonotype showed up just a few times. Its antigen is not identified. One entry per CDR3 protein, called by TCRdb with MiXCR from the 5' RACE reads. Of approximately 690,000 distinct CDR3 sequences in the sample, 5.5% to 6.5% were seen once. Study observations and caveats: In beta out-of-frame sequences, the excess sharing between twins was weaker. There were fewer insertions in abundant cord blood beta clonotypes, but memory repertoires showed no such pattern.

Healthy Caucasians provided all donations. The V gene lost 5 bases and the J gene lost 7 bases, with 14 bases spanning the gap. The CDR3 is 14 residues long. Germline V gene sequence: CDR1 SNHLY, CDR2 FYNNEI. The sample consisted of naive T cells sorted from blood. The chain links TRBV2 to TRBJ2-2; weak D call: TRBD1 (5 bases). The receptor's source is a young man in good health. The CDR3 bases are TGTGCCAGCAGTCGAGCCAGGGCGGTCGGGGAGCTGTTTTTT. Protein sequence: CASSRARAVGELFF. Full variable domain (outside the CDR3, taken from reference TRBV2 and TRBJ2-2): EPEVTQTPSHQVTQMGQEVILRCVPISNHLYFYWYRQILGQKVEFLVSFYNNEISEKSEIFDDQFSVERPDGSNFTLKIRSTKLEDSAMYFCASSRARAVGELFFGEGSRLTVL.